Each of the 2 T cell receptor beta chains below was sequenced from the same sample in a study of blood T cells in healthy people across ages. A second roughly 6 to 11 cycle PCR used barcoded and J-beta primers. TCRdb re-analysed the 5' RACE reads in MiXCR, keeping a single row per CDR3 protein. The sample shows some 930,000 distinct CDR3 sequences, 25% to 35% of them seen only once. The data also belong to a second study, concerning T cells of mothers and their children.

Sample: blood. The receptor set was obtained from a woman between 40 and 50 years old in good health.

The CDR3 region has the DNA TGCAGCGTTGAAAGGAGAGCGAACACCGGGGAGCTGTTTTTT. Encoded protein: CSVERRANTGELFF. The chain uses TRBV29-1 and TRBJ2-2; D gene uncertain. There are 14 residues in the CDR3. V lost 2 bases to trimming and J lost 0 bases, with 7 bases between them. Germline-derived CDR1 and CDR2 are SQVTM and ANQGSEA.

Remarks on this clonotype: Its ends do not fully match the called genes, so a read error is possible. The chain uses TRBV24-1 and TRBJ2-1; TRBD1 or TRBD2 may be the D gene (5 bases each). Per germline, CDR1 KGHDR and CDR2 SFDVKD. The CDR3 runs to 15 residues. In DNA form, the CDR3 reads TGTGCCATCAGTGATCCCGGGACGATTTACAATGAGCAGTTCTTC. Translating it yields CAISDPGTIYNEQFF.